These T cell receptor beta chains were read from a single sample in a study of blood T cell repertoires in COVID-19. Assay used: immunoSEQ multiplex PCR; TCRdb lists only in-frame clones, some missing. The top ten clones hold more than 4.5% of a sample with approximately 100,000 clones, roughly four fifths of them seen once. The sequenced sample consisted of peripheral blood. These TCRs come from a man between 60 and 75 years old with acute or convalescent COVID-19. The conserved cysteine and the conserved F or W are not part of the CDR3 here. Each record gives: V gene, J gene, CDR3 protein.

TRBV7-3	TRBJ2-3	ASSLTGQNTDTQY
TRBV7-3	TRBJ2-5	ASSFLAAETQY
TRBV7-9	TRBJ2-5	ASSDPTGLETQY
TRBV18	TRBJ1-4	ASSPFERDEKLF
TRBV20-1	TRBJ1-1	SALAEAGGP
TRBV25-1	TRBJ1-2	ASSAGPNYGYT
TRBV19	TRBJ1-2	ASRTGANDYGYT
TRBV28	TRBJ2-7	ASKAGLAGEQY
TRBV20-1	TRBJ1-1	SARTDTEAF
TRBV6-2/TRBV6-3	TRBJ2-4	ASSDPTGGVKNIQY
TRBV7-8	TRBJ1-2	ASSLATGGAGYT
TRBV28	TRBJ1-2	ASSPGHSNYGYT
TRBV6-5	TRBJ1-3	ASSPTGGRNTIY
TRBV6-4	TRBJ1-1	ARTGGAF
TRBV11-2	TRBJ2-7	ASSLRPHGQAYEQY
TRBV28	TRBJ2-7	ASSSGGAPAYEQY